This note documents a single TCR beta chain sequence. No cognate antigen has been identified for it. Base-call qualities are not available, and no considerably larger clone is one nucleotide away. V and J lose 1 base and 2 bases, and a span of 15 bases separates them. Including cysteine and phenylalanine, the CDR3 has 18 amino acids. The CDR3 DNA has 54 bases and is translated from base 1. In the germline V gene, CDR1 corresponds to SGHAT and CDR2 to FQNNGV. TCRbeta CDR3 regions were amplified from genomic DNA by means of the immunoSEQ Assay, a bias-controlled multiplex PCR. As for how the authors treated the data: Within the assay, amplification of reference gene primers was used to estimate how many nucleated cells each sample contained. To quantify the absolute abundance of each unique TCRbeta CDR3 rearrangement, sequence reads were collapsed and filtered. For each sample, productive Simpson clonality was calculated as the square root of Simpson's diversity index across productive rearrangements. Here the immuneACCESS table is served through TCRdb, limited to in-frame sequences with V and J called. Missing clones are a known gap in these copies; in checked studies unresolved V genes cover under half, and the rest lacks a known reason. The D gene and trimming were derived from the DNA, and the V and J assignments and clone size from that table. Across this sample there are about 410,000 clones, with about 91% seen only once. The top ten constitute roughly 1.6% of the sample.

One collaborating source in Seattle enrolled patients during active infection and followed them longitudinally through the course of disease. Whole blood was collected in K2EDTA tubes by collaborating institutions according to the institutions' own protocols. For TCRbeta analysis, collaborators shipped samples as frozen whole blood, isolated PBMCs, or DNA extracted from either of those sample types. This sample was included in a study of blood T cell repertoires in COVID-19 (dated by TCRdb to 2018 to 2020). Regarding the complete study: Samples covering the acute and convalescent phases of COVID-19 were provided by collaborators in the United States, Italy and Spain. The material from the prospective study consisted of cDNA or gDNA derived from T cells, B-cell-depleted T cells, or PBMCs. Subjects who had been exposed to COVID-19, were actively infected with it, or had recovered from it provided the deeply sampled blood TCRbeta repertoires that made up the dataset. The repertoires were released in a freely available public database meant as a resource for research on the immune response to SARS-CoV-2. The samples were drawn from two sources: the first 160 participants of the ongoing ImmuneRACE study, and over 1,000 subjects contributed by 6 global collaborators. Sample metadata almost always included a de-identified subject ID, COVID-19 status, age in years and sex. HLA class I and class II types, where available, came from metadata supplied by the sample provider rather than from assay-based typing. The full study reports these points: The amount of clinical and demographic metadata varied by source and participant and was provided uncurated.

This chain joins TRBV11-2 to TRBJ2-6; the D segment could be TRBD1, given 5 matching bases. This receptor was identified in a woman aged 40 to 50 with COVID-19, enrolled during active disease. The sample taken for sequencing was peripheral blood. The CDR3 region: CASSLGGRRSAGANVLTF. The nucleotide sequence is TGTGCCAGCAGCTTAGGGGGCAGGAGATCTGCTGGGGCCAACGTCCTGACTTTC.